The following is a T cell receptor (beta chain) sequence with its context. This clone's antigen is unknown. Base qualities are not provided; no much larger clone lies one nucleotide away. Taken from cysteine to phenylalanine, the CDR3 has 16 residues. Left in the record is the CDR3 DNA by itself, 48 bases read in frame from the first base. Relative to germline, V is 5 bases shorter and J is 7 bases shorter, with 23 bases between their ends. The germline V gene gives CDR1 as SGHAT and CDR2 as FQNNGV. Receptor libraries were prepared by the immunoSEQ multiplex PCR assay. A mixture of 60 forward primers for TCR Vbeta segments and 13 reverse primers for TCR Jbeta segments was used in the multiplex PCR. The CDR3 region of rearranged TCR beta genes was amplified from genomic DNA with a multiplex PCR assay. The Illumina HiSeq System was used to sequence the amplified TCR beta libraries as 87-base-pair reads. On the study's bioinformatics: A later analysis tallied 75 million to 95 million unique TCR beta chains across the approximately 670 repertoires, and about 10 million of those chains were shared by two or more donors. A nearest-neighbor algorithm error-corrected the raw reads and collapsed the reads into unique sequences, merging closely related sequences to remove PCR and sequencing errors. Alignment of CDR3 sequences to IMGT reference sequences was used to assign V, D and J gene segments. For a sequence to be retained, at least a six-nucleotide match to both a V gene segment and a J gene segment was required. A rearrangement counted as productive if the CDR3 had no stop codons and remained in frame with V and J, and every other rearrangement counted as non-productive. Following IMGT convention, CDR3 was defined as the stretch from the second conserved V-encoded cysteine up to the conserved J-encoded phenylalanine. The earlier analysis of 500 to 750 of the donors excluded any sequence lacking an unambiguous match to a single V gene segment. An earlier analysis of fewer than 750 of the donors called V segments functional above 56.7% productive rearrangements and segregating when the between-donor standard deviation exceeded 5%. A statistical classification framework was developed to diagnose cytomegalovirus status using the catalog of TCR beta chain sequences. In a later analysis, TCR nucleotide sequences were compared against IMGT/GENE-DB human TR gene sequences so that V and J genes could be assigned. A later analysis assigned CDR3 sequences and most-parsimonious VDJ recombination scenarios with the TCRdist pipeline. In a later analysis, each TCR beta chain was defined by its CDR3 amino acid sequence together with its V-gene family, and reads lacking a unique V-gene family were excluded. As a way to deal with suspected cross-contamination and a sequencing artifact, a later analysis dropped 592 nucleotide sequences that were highly shared and had low generation probability. A later analysis calculated a clonal expansion index for each public chain from normalized within-repertoire ranks of inferred template counts. A later analysis computed generation probabilities with a VDJ recombination model fitted to out-of-frame rearrangements, and checked the results against IGoR. In a later analysis, TCR-TCR, TCR-HLA and TCR-CMV co-occurrence was scored with hypergeometric tests, and a repertoire-size bias correction was applied to TCR pairs. A later analysis estimated false discovery rates by permuting HLA or CMV assignments 20 times. In a later analysis, co-occurring TCRs were grouped using DBSCAN, with TCRdist sequence similarity added in when clustering inside HLA-allele-positive subsets. Co-occurrence clustering excluded repertoires with fewer than 30,000 or more than 120,000 public chains, plus five with anomalous nucleotide sharing. TCRdb stores this immuneACCESS table with in-frame sequences only. Part of the clones is absent; in the studies checked, under half of the shortfall reflects unresolved V genes, and no reason is known for the rest. The V and J calls and the clone size are those of that table, but D and trimming were determined from the DNA. This sample is represented by some 140,000 clones; around 79% of them were singletons. Together, the top ten hold about 3% of the sample.

This sample was taken from a study of cytomegalovirus exposure and HLA in healthy donors (dated by TCRdb to 2016 to 2017). At the level of the whole study: In an earlier analysis of fewer than 750 of the donors, roughly 300 Gb of sequence data and 117 million unique TCR beta sequences from about 179 million T cells were reported. To study patterns of TCR occurrence, a later analysis re-analyzed previously published TCR beta repertoires from more than 550 donors and added high-resolution HLA genotyping. An early release that covered about 600 HLA-typed donors contained approximately 290 gigabases of sequencing data and tens of millions of unique TCR sequences. All discovery cohort repertoires had been generated using a single sequencing platform. On average, roughly 250,000 unique TCR beta nucleotide sequences were sequenced per donor among roughly 430 genotyped donors of the cohort, with roughly 19% of those sequences being non-productive. The T cell repertoires of some 670 subjects were profiled by immunosequencing and related to cytomegalovirus serostatus. Of the roughly 390 genotyped donors, 65% to 90% were placed in the genetic ancestry cluster associated with self-reported Caucasian donors. About five DR-DQ haplotypes were handled as single units for association and clustering, since linkage in the cohort was strong. Rather than using new phenotypic data, the later analysis identified candidate immune exposures from TCR beta sequences and from how often those sequences occurred across donors. Genome-wide SNP genotypes for about three fifths of the roughly 670 donors were used in a later genetic analysis, which treated that subset as a discovery cohort. The study aimed to test whether signatures of past pathogen exposure could be identified by cataloging public T cell receptors. Along with the 666-subject first cohort, a separate validation cohort of around 120 different subjects was used. The study combined high-throughput TCR immunosequencing, statistical association of individual TCRs with disease status, and machine learning to predict cytomegalovirus infection status. To decide whether each TCR beta V gene segment behaved as functional or pseudogenic, an earlier analysis of approximately 600 of the donors relied on high-throughput TCR beta sequencing. Typing coverage varied by locus: about 629-630 donors for A, B, C, DRB1 and DQB1; under 550 for DQA1; around 570 for DPA1; approximately 470 for DPB1. Alongside the repertoire data, information on donor age, sex, ethnicity and CMV serostatus was compiled. Class I and class II HLA loci were covered by the typing at four-digit resolution. Study-wide findings and limitations: A later analysis found that HLA-associated TCR beta chains were more clonally expanded and had lower generation probabilities than equally common non-associated chains. A cluster of highly shared sequence variants was judged likely to be a technical artifact of the sequencing pipeline. Broadly in line with IMGT annotations, most TCR beta V segments showed up in productive rearrangements about 90% or about 30% of the time in an earlier analysis of under 700 of the donors. Most TCR sequences were observed very rarely across donors, whereas some public TCRs were present in many individuals. The classifier was reported to diagnose cytomegalovirus status with high specificity and sensitivity in both the original and validation cohorts. Because counts were too low, more than 15 rarely observed V segments, including chromosome 9 orphons, were left out of the earlier analysis of some 640 of the donors. Most CMV-associated TCR beta chains appeared to be HLA-restricted in a later analysis, and the HLA associations seemed to be driven largely by CMV exposure. In vitro tests confirmed that three of the cytomegalovirus-associated TCR beta chains recognize cytomegalovirus antigens. HLA typing was unavailable for some donors at each locus, so association tests used only the typed subset. An association between a missense DCLRE1C variant and V-gene and J-gene trimming of TCR beta chains was found in a later genetic analysis and replicated in an independent cohort. Assigning TCR associations to individual alleles was difficult when HLA alleles, especially DR and DQ, strongly co-occurred. A further reported finding was that TCR beta sequences accurately predicted the HLA-A and HLA-B alleles for most subjects in the first cohort. In a later genetic analysis, fewer N-insertions in productive TCRs were reported among donors in an Asian-associated ancestry cluster than the approximately 710-donor mean. Only TCR beta chains were sequenced in this cohort, and the absence of alpha or paired-chain data limited detectable features. A later analysis associated 17,000 or so TCR beta sequences with specific HLA alleles at a false discovery rate of 0.05. Linkage disequilibrium might explain the correlated functional status among segregating V segments, but an unknown experimental factor could not be ruled out. A later analysis found that TCR association rates varied across HLA loci, with DRB1 alleles showing the most associated TCRs and HLA-C alleles the fewest. The study listed 150 to 200 TCR beta chains as associated with cytomegalovirus. Because the 87-base-pair reads could not distinguish some IMGT-functional V segments, including TRBV6-2 and TRBV6-3, those segments were excluded. The authors suggested that the approach could potentially be generalized to other disease states and immunological phenotypes. Roughly uniform sequencing depth across donors was assumed in presence/absence analyses, although this assumption may not hold. The only immune exposure information available for the cohort was CMV serostatus. A later analysis reported that several top co-occurrence clusters appeared linked to parvovirus B19, influenza, CMV and Epstein-Barr virus.

The cohort consisted of 650 to 850 healthy bone marrow donors. At the time of sampling, all cohort members were nominally healthy, though unrecorded immune exposures were likely present. The donor tested CMV seronegative, placing the donor among the 350 or so seronegative members of the cohort. A peripheral blood sample was collected from each donor, and TCR beta sequencing was performed on peripheral blood mononuclear cells. The Qiagen DNeasy Blood Extraction Kit was used to extract genomic DNA from the blood cell samples. What was sequenced was PBMCs. The receptor comes from a female donor in good health and CMV-seronegative. In this chain, TRBV11-2 is recombined with TRBJ2-5, with TRBD1 tentatively as D gene (6 bases match). The DNA is as follows: TGTGCCAGCAGCAATCCCCCGGGACACTCCACTGGGACCCAGTACTTC. Translation gives CASSNPPGHSTGTQYF.